Detailed here is one T cell receptor (beta chain). What it binds is unknown. The data derive from a study of CD4 T cells in relation to SARS-CoV-2 and coronaviruses. Turning to the study itself: Patient ages ranged from 21 to 72, median 38.

Between the trimmed V and J ends, which lost 4 bases and 1 base, there was a span of 4 bases. The CDR3 is 11 amino acids. The germline CDR1 and CDR2 sequences are SQVTM and ANQGSEA. Here immunoSEQ multiplex PCR was the method, and the copy in TCRdb shows in-frame clones only, minus some. Of about 38,000 clones listed, around 77% are singletons. Sequenced input: memory CD4+ T cells from PBMCs, cultured in vitro. The chain carries TRBV29-1 and TRBJ1-1, with D uncertain. This sequence was found in an adult with COVID-19. The CDR3 coding sequence is TGCAGCGTTGCGACGAACACTGAAGCTTTCTTT. Translating gives CSVATNTEAFF.